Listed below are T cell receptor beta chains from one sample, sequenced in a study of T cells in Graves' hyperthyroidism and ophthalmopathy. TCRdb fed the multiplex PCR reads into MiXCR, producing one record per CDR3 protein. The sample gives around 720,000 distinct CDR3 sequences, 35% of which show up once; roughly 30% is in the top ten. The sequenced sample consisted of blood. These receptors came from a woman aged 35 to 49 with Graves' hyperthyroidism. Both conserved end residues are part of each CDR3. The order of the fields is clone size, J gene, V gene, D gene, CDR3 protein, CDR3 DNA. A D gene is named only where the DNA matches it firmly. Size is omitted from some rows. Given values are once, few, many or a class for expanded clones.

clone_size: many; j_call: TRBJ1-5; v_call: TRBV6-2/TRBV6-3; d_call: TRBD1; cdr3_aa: CASNDREGQPQHF; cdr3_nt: TGTGCCAGCAACGACAGGGAGGGTCAGCCCCAGCATTTT
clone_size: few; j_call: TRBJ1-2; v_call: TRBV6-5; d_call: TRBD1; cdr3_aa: CGTLSAQGDYGYTF; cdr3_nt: TGTGGGACGCTCAGTGCTCAGGGGGACTATGGCTACACCTTC
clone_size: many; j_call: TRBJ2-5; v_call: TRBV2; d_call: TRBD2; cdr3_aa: CASSPLSGGFQETQYF; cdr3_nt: TGTGCCAGCAGTCCTCTTAGCGGGGGCTTCCAAGAGACCCAGTACTTC
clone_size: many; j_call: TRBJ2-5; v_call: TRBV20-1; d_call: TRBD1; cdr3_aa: CSARDRAGETQYF; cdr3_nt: TGCAGTGCCAGGGACAGGGCGGGGGAGACCCAGTACTTC
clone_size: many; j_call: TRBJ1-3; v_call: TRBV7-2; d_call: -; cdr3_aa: CASSNSGNTIYF; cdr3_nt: TGTGCCAGCAGCAACTCTGGAAACACCATATATTTT
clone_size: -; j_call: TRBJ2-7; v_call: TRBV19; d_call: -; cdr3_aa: CASSIGGKGDEQYF; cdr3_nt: TGTGCCAGTAGTATAGGAGGGAAGGGTGACGAGCAGTACTTC
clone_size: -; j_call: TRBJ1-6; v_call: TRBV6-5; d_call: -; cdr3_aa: CASSYSLMLVRGRNSPLHF; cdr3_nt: TGTGCCAGCAGTTACTCTTTGATGTTGGTTAGGGGGAGAAATTCACCCCTCCACTTT
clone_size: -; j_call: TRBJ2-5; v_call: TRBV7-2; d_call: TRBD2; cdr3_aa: CASAEGLAPQYF; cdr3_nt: TGTGCCAGCGCTGAGGGACTAGCGCCCCAGTACTTC
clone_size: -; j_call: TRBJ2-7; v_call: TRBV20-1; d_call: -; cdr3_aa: CSASQLPSYELYF; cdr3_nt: TGCAGTGCTAGTCAACTGCCATCCTACGAGCTGTACTTC
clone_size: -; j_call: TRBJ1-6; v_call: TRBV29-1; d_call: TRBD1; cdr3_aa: CSVEGDRTLNSPLHF; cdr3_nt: TGCAGCGTTGAAGGGGACAGGACTCTTAATTCACCCCTCCACTTT
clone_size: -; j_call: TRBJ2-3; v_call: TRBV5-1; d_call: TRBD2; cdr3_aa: CASSLAGAGDTQYF; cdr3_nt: TGCGCCAGCAGTTTAGCGGGAGCGGGAGATACGCAGTATTTT
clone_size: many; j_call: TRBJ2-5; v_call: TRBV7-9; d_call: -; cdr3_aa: CASSRTASRAETQYF; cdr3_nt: TGTGCCAGCAGTCGGACGGCGTCAAGGGCGGAGACCCAGTACTTC
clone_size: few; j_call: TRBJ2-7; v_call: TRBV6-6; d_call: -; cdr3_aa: CASSYDTLNEQYF; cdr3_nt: TGTGCCAGCAGTTACGACACTTTAAACGAGCAGTACTTC
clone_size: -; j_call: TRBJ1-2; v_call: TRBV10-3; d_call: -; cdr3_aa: CASSNTEVYGYTF; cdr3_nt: TGTGCCAGCAGCAACACAGAAGTCTATGGCTACACCTTC
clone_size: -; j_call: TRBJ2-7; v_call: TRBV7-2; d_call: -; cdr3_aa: CASRAQGTYEQYF; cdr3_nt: TGTGCCAGCCGGGCACAGGGTACCTACGAGCAGTACTTC
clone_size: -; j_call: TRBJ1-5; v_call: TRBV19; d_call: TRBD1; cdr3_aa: CASSIVQGGNQPQHF; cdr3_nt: TGTGCCAGTAGTATAGTACAGGGGGGGAATCAGCCCCAGCATTTT
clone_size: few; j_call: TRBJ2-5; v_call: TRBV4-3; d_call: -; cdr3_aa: CASSWGRGDGETQYF; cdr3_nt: TGCGCCAGCAGTTGGGGGAGGGGGGACGGAGAGACCCAGTACTTC
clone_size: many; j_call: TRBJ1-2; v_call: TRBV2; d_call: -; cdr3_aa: CASSADTTNYGYTF; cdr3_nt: TGTGCCAGCAGCGCTGACACCACTAACTATGGCTACACCTTC
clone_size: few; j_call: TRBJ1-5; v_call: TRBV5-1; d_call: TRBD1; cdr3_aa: CASSPGQTNQPQHF; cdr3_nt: TGCGCCAGCAGCCCGGGACAGACAAATCAGCCCCAGCATTTT
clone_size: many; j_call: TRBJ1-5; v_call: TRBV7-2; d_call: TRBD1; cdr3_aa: CASSAGTGGNQPQHF; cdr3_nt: TGTGCCAGCAGCGCAGGGACAGGGGGAAATCAGCCCCAGCATTTT
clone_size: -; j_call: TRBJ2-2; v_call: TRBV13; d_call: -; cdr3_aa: CASSLYELGTGELFF; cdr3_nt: TGTGCCAGCAGCTTATACGAATTGGGCACCGGGGAGCTGTTTTTT
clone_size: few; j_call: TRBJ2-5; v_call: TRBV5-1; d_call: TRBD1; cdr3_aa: CASSLARQGPQETQYF; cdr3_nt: TGCGCCAGCAGCTTGGCTAGACAGGGACCGCAAGAGACCCAGTACTTC
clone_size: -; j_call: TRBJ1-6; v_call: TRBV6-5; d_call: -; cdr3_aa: CASSYSGRLGSPLHF; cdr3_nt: TGTGCCAGCAGTTACTCGGGCAGGTTAGGTTCACCCCTCCACTTT
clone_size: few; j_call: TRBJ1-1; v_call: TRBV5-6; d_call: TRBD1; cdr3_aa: CASIGLGQGANEAFF; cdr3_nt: TGTGCCAGCATAGGGTTGGGACAGGGGGCTAATGAAGCTTTCTTT
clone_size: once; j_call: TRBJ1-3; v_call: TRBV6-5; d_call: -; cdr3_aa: CASSPSVEQHSGNTIYF; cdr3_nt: TGTGCCAGCAGTCCTTCCGTGGAACAGCACTCTGGAAACACCATATATTTT
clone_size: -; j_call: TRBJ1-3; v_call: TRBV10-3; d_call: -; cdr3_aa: CAISIPDTIYF; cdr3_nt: TGTGCCATCAGCATCCCAGACACCATATATTTT
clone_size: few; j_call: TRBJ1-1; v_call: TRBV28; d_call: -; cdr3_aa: CASNRRDIRRRRAFF; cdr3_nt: TGTGCCAGCAACCGCCGTGACATCCGCCGAAGGAGAGCTTTCTTT
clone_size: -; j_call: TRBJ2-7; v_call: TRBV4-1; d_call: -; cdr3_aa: CASSQVAEANYEQYF; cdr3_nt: TGCGCCAGCAGCCAAGTCGCGGAGGCAAACTACGAGCAGTACTTC